The next 7 T cell receptor beta chains were all read from a single sample in a study of blood T cells in healthy people across ages. Primers used in a second PCR of roughly 6 to 11 cycles were a sample-barcoded 5' primer and a J-beta primer mix. From the 5' RACE reads, TCRdb called clonotypes with MiXCR, one entry per CDR3 protein. The table shows 650,000 to 800,000 distinct CDR3 sequences, with roughly 44% occurring only once. The sequencing sample was made of blood. These receptors all come from a man aged 55 to 70 in good health.

The V call is TRBV28, the J call TRBJ1-2; D is unclear. Deletions cut 3 bases from V and 2 bases from J, with 10 bases between. From germline, CDR1 is MDHEN and CDR2 SYDVKM. The CDR3 runs to 14 residues. For the CDR3, the DNA is TGTGCCAGCAGTTTCCCCCAAGTGAACTATGGCTACACCTTC. It yields the protein CASSFPQVNYGYTF.

There are a few counts of this clonotype. This rearrangement joins TRBV6-5 to TRBJ2-5; D tentatively fits TRBD1 or TRBD2 (5 bases each). Germline loops: CDR1 MNHEY, CDR2 SVGAGI. The CDR3 is 15 amino acids. Deletions cut 6 bases from V and 5 bases from J, with 19 bases between. CDR3 DNA: TGTGCCAGCAGGAACCGAGGGGCTGTCCTGGAGACCCAGTACTTC. It specifies CASRNRGAVLETQYF.

The chain joins TRBV5-1 to TRBJ2-1; D is perhaps TRBD1 or TRBD2 (6 bases each). The CDR3 length is 15 residues. The ends were cut back, 4 bases at V and 7 bases at J, with 18 bases in the middle. Germline V gene sequence: CDR1 SGHRS, CDR2 YFSETQ. For the CDR3, the DNA is TGCGCCAGCAGCCCCACCCAGGGGACTCTGAATGAGCAGTTCTTC. Amino acids: CASSPTQGTLNEQFF.

This clonotype was seen a handful of times. The V gene is TRBV12-3 or TRBV12-4, the J gene TRBJ2-5; no firm D call. The CDR3 loop spans 13 amino acids. V lost 3 bases and J lost 4, with 9 bases in between. The CDR3 spells CASSLFPGETQYF. In nucleotides, the CDR3 is TGTGCCAGCAGTTTGTTCCCCGGAGAGACCCAGTACTTC.

This CDR3 is CASSHRGFGTSTDTQYF. The DNA for the CDR3 is TGTGCCAGCAGCCACAGGGGCTTCGGGACTAGCACAGATACGCAGTATTTT. The genes are TRBV6-1 and TRBJ2-3, with D possibly TRBD1 on 7 matching bases. The length of the CDR3 is 17 residues. The germline V gene has CDR1 MNHNS and CDR2 SASEGT. The ends were cut back, 6 bases at V and 0 bases at J, with 19 bases in the middle.

The chain employs TRBV12-3 or TRBV12-4 and TRBJ1-1; D perhaps matches TRBD1 (6 bases). The CDR3 is 14 amino acids. Trimming took 7 bases from V and 5 from J, leaving 17 bases between them. The CDR3, as DNA: TGTGCCAGCACCCCGGGGGGGCCGGGGACTGAAGCTTTCTTT. Protein product: CASTPGGPGTEAFF.

This rearrangement joins TRBV20-1 to TRBJ2-7; 7 bases are a match to TRBD1. Germline V gene data show CDR1 as DFQATT and CDR2 as SNEGSKA (reference sequence). Trimming took 3 bases from V and 2 from J; bases not matched to a gene: 10. The CDR3 runs to 15 residues. Here the CDR3 DNA reads TGCAGTGCTAGCGCTCCCCGGGACAGCACCTACGAGCAGTACTTC. This sequence encodes CSASAPRDSTYEQYF.